Listed here are 23 T cell receptor beta chains from one sample, sequenced in a study of T-cell reconstitution after alpha-beta-depleted transplantation in children. During its preparation, the TCRbeta library received unique molecular identifiers. TCRdb re-analysed the PCR reads in MiXCR, keeping a single row per CDR3 protein. The table shows about 190,000 distinct CDR3 sequences, with approximately 7% occurring only once. The specimen comprised PBMCs from the stem cell graft donor, sampled from the stem cell graft. Receptor source: a human donor who donated a stem cell graft to a child with Wiskott-Aldrich syndrome.

The table lists this clonotype with many counts. The V gene is TRBV20-1, the J gene TRBJ2-2, with D possibly being TRBD1 (5 bases). V lost 5 bases, J lost 4 bases, and 14 bases lay in between. CDR1 is DFQATT, CDR2 SNEGSKA, per germline (reference sequence). The CDR3 has 14 residues. The CDR3 coding sequence is TGCAGTGCTTCAGGGTCTTTCGGCACCGGGGAGCTGTTTTTT. Translated: CSASGSFGTGELFF.

Ten or more counts support this clonotype. The chain carries TRBV20-1 and TRBJ2-1, with D tentatively TRBD1 (5 bases). Germline values: CDR1 DFQATT, CDR2 SNEGSKA (reference sequence). This CDR3 spans 13 amino acids. V lost 5 bases, J lost 8 bases, and 16 bases lay in between. CDR3 amino acids: CSAGKTGLDEQFF. The CDR3 DNA sequence: TGCAGTGCTGGAAAAACAGGTCTGGATGAGCAGTTCTTC.

The J gene is TRBJ2-7, the V gene TRBV10-3; TRBD1 agrees at 11 bases. The CDR3 is 14 amino acids. Looked up from germline, CDR1 is ENHRY and CDR2 is SYGVKD. V dropped 10 bases and J dropped 3; count of bases not matched to a gene: 8. DNA of the CDR3: TGTGCCACGATAGCCGGGACAGGGGGCTACGAGCAGTACTTC. It specifies CATIAGTGGYEQYF.

CDR3 sequence (DNA): TGTGCCAGCAGTGGGGCGCCAGATTCCTACGAGCAGTACTTC. Residues: CASSGAPDSYEQYF. This chain uses TRBV27 with TRBJ2-7; tentatively, D is TRBD1 (5 bases). CDR3 length: 14 amino acids. The V and J ends lost 5 bases and 1 base respectively, with 12 bases between them. Germline lookup yields CDR1 MNHEY and CDR2 SMNVEV (reference sequence).

This clonotype came up a few times. V is TRBV5-1 and J is TRBJ1-1, with 8 bases that match TRBD1. CDR1 SGHRS and CDR2 YFSETQ come from the germline V gene. This CDR3 is built from 15 residues. The J segment lost 0 bases and the V segment lost 4 bases, leaving 5 bases of the junction unmatched. CDR3 DNA sequence: TGCGCCAGCAGCACGGACAGGGAAATGAACACTGAAGCTTTCTTT. Its translation: CASSTDREMNTEAFF.

This clonotype was counted many times. The chain carries TRBV20-1 and TRBJ1-4, with 7 bases aligning to TRBD1. V dropped 3 bases and J dropped 10; count of bases not matched to a gene: 8. The CDR3 runs to 13 residues. The germline V gene has CDR1 DFQATT and CDR2 SNEGSKA (reference sequence). CDR3 loop: CSASTTGEGKLFF. DNA for the CDR3: TGCAGTGCTAGCACCACAGGGGAGGGAAAACTGTTTTTT.

In its sample, this clonotype was seen many times. This chain connects TRBV10-2 to TRBJ1-5, with a weak D call TRBD1 (5 bases). V lost 3 bases and J lost 0, with 9 bases in between. The CDR3 is made up of 15 amino acids. CDR1 and CDR2 from the germline V gene are WSHSY and SAAADI. CDR3 residues: CASSEWGNSNQPQHF. For the CDR3, the DNA is TGCGCCAGCAGTGAATGGGGGAATAGCAATCAGCCCCAGCATTTT.

This clonotype was seen many times. V usage is TRBV5-5 and J usage is TRBJ2-7, with D possibly being TRBD1 or TRBD2 (5 bases each). The CDR3 has 15 residues. V was shortened by 3 bases and J by 0 bases, with 13 bases between the two germline ends. In germline, CDR1 is SGHKS, CDR2 YYEKEE (reference sequence). The CDR3 sequence is CASSSWGIGSYEQYF. The CDR3 nucleotides read TGTGCCAGCAGCTCCTGGGGGATAGGCTCCTACGAGCAGTACTTC.

This clonotype was counted ten times or more. This chain uses TRBV11-2 with TRBJ2-4; 10 nucleotides match TRBD1. Per the germline V gene, CDR1 is SGHAT and CDR2 is FQNNGV. This CDR3 region has 19 residues. V shed 3 bases, J shed 0 bases, and the junction held 11 bases outside the gene matches. CDR3 nucleotide sequence: TGTGCCAGCAGCTTCCCCGGGACAGGGGAGAACTTAGCCAAAAACATTCAGTACTTC. This translates into CASSFPGTGENLAKNIQYF.

The chain has TRBV6-1 and TRBJ2-7, with D possibly being TRBD2 (6 bases). Germline CDR1 and CDR2: MNHNS and SASEGT. CDR3 length: 15 amino acids. Trimming took 5 bases from V and 2 from J, leaving 16 bases between them. The CDR3 DNA reads as TGTGCCAGCAGTCGGCAGCAAGGAGGGCCCTACGAGCAGTACTTC. This codes for CASSRQQGGPYEQYF.

The table lists this clonotype with many counts. This chain links TRBV20-1 with TRBJ1-1; D unresolved. The length of the CDR3 is 13 residues. Germline loops: CDR1 DFQATT, CDR2 SNEGSKA (reference sequence). Trimming stripped 1 base from V and 1 base from J, with 7 bases between. The CDR3 loop reads CSARGWPNTEAFF. CDR3 sequence (DNA): TGCAGTGCTAGAGGGTGGCCGAACACTGAAGCTTTCTTT.

This clonotype was picked up many times. The V gene is TRBV5-1, the J gene TRBJ2-2; D is perhaps TRBD1 (5 bases). The germline V gene encodes CDR1 SGHRS and CDR2 YFSETQ. The CDR3 extends over 15 amino acids. V lost 5 bases, J lost 2 bases, and 13 bases lay in between. CDR3 loop: CASSSRTPNTGELFF. In DNA, the CDR3 is TGCGCCAGCAGTTCAAGGACACCTAACACCGGGGAGCTGTTTTTT. The complete variable domain, with remaining parts taken from reference TRBV5-1 and TRBJ2-2, reads KAGVTQTPRYLIKTRGQQVTLSCSPISGHRSVSWYQQTPGQGLQFLFEYFSETQRNKGNFPGRFSGRQFSNSRSEMNVSTLELGDSALYLCASSSRTPNTGELFFGEGSRLTVL.

This clonotype was counted at least ten times. The chain employs TRBV6-4 and TRBJ2-2; 9 positions match TRBD1. The junction had 4 bases not matched to a gene; V was cut back by 5 bases and J by 3 bases. Germline V gene sequence: CDR1 MRHNA, CDR2 SNTAGT. This CDR3 is 15 amino acids long. CDR3 in DNA: TGTGCCAGCAGTCCGGGACAGGGAGACACCGGGGAGCTGTTTTTT. Protein: CASSPGQGDTGELFF.

Note on this clonotype: The junction departs from the called germline gene at one end, perhaps through a read error. The genes are TRBV6-5 and TRBJ2-7, with D unclear. The germline gives CDR1 MNHEY, CDR2 SVGAGI. CDR3 size: 13 residues. CDR3 nucleotide sequence: TGTGCCAGCGGAGACACGTCCTCCCACGAGCAGTACTTC. Translating it yields CASGDTSSHEQYF.

This clonotype was seen repeatedly, ten times or more. The V gene is TRBV28, the J gene TRBJ2-1, with TRBD2 matching 9 bases. Losses at the gene ends were 5 bases for V and 15 bases for J; bases not matched to a gene: 8. The CDR3 covers 12 residues. Looked up from germline, CDR1 is MDHEN and CDR2 is SYDVKM. CDR3 DNA: TGTGCCAGCAGTCCCAGGACTAGCGCCTCGTTCTTC. It encodes CASSPRTSASFF.

This clonotype was detected many times. The V call is TRBV29-1, the J call TRBJ1-1, with 8 bases matching TRBD1. The CDR3 contains 13 residues. Germline V CDR1 and CDR2: SQVTM, ANQGSEA. V dropped 7 bases and J dropped 1; count of bases not matched to a gene: 5. The CDR3 loop is CSGRGQGNTEAFF. The CDR3, as DNA: TGCAGCGGCCGAGGACAGGGGAACACTGAAGCTTTCTTT.

This clonotype was seen repeatedly, ten times or more. The rearrangement links TRBV20-1 to TRBJ2-1; 8 nucleotides line up with TRBD1. Germline V gene data show CDR1 as DFQATT and CDR2 as SNEGSKA (reference sequence). The CDR3 sequence is 14 residues long. The ends lost 4 bases at V and 3 bases at J; junction bases unmatched: 5. The CDR3 bases are TGCAGTGCTATCCTTGGACAGGGCTACAATGAGCAGTTCTTC. Its protein is CSAILGQGYNEQFF.

To note about this clonotype: This may come from a read error, since a much larger clone is one base off. The J gene is TRBJ2-2, the V gene TRBV5-1; D is perhaps TRBD1 or TRBD2 (5 bases each). Germline CDR1 reads SGHRS; CDR2 reads YFSETQ. The V and J ends lost 6 bases and 4 bases respectively, with 10 bases between them. CDR3 size: 13 residues. CDR3 loop: CASNKGTTGELFF. The DNA for the CDR3 is TGCGCCAGCAATAAGGGGACCACCGGGGAGCTGTTTTTT.

Many counts were recorded for this clonotype. The chain uses TRBV6-1 and TRBJ1-1; D is perhaps TRBD1 (5 bases). V was cut by 4 bases and J by 5 bases, with 11 bases left in between. The CDR3 sequence is 13 residues long. Germline loops: CDR1 MNHNS, CDR2 SASEGT. The CDR3 DNA follows: TGTGCCAGCAGTGCTATAGGGGTGACTGAAGCTTTCTTT. Translation: CASSAIGVTEAFF.

This clonotype was observed at least ten times. The V gene is TRBV28, the J gene TRBJ1-3; D is possibly TRBD1 (6 bases). The V and J ends lost 5 bases and 2 bases respectively, with 16 bases between them. Looked up from germline, CDR1 is MDHEN and CDR2 is SYDVKM. This CDR3 has 16 residues. The CDR3 here is CASSIQGVDAGNTIYF. DNA of the CDR3: TGTGCCAGCAGTATACAGGGCGTGGACGCTGGAAACACCATATATTTT.

This clonotype was counted many times. The rearrangement links TRBV4-3 to TRBJ1-5; 7 nucleotides line up with TRBD1. Unmatched junction bases numbered 6, after V lost 4 bases and J lost 0 bases. Germline loops: CDR1 LGHNA, CDR2 YSLEER. The CDR3 extends over 16 amino acids. The CDR3 region is CASSRVWDSSNQPQHF. CDR3 nucleotides: TGCGCCAGCAGCCGAGTATGGGACAGTAGCAATCAGCCCCAGCATTTT.

At least ten counts were recorded for this clonotype. The chain links TRBV4-1 to TRBJ1-5; D remains ambiguous. This CDR3 comprises 14 residues. The germline V and J ends were trimmed by 7 bases and 5 bases, with 15 bases remaining between them. CDR1 and CDR2 (germline): MGHRA, YSYEKL. The CDR3 sequence: CASTYSIGDQPQHF. CDR3 sequence (DNA): TGCGCCAGCACCTACAGTATCGGAGATCAGCCCCAGCATTTT.

V usage is TRBV20-1 and J usage is TRBJ2-5; the match to TRBD1 covers 8 bases. The CDR3 is made up of 11 amino acids. The ends lost 8 bases at V and 7 bases at J; junction bases unmatched: 6. The V gene's germline CDR1 is DFQATT and CDR2 SNEGSKA (reference sequence). CDR3 DNA: TGCAGTAAAGACAGGGGAGGGACCCAGTACTTC. Its translation is CSKDRGGTQYF.